This T cell receptor beta chain was documented in a study of T cells in Graves' hyperthyroidism and ophthalmopathy. Notes on the study in general: Researchers found most expanded thyroid clonotypes above 0.001 in blood as well.

At least ten counts were recorded for this clonotype. Its antigen is as yet unknown. Clinical symptoms, serum thyroxine, TRAb, thyroid ultrasound and orbital computed tomography informed diagnoses. Sample collection date corresponds to first hyperthyroidism diagnosis, prior to any ophthalmopathy symptoms. Fresh peripheral blood, 10 ml, yielded the PBMCs. CDR1 and CDR2 from the germline V gene are KGHSH and LQKENI. With V trimmed by 0 bases and J by 6 bases, 5 bases remained unmatched. The CDR3 covers 15 residues. The investigators amplified TCR beta CDR3 regions from RNA transcripts. RT-PCR in the first round (using the HTBI primer set) targeted the TCR CDR3. TCRdb reanalysed the multiplex PCR reads using MiXCR and keeps one entry per CDR3 protein. The sample has 160,000 or so distinct CDR3 sequences; less than 10% are singletons.

The TCR comes from a woman younger than 30 with Graves' hyperthyroidism that later progressed to Graves' ophthalmopathy. The rearrangement joins TRBV18 to TRBJ1-1, with 9 bases that match TRBD1. Source material: blood. The CDR3 DNA is TGTGCCAGCTCACCACCGACAGGGGGGTTACCTGAAGCTTTCTTT. Its protein product is CASSPPTGGLPEAFF.